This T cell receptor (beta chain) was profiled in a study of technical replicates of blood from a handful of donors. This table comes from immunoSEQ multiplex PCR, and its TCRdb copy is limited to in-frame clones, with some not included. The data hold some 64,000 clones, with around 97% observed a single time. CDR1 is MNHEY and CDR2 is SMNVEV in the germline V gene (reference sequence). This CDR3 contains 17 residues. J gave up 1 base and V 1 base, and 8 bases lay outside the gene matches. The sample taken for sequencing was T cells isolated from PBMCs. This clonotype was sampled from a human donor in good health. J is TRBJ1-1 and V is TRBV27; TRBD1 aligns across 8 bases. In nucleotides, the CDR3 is TGTGCCAGCAGTTTATGGCAGGGGGCGCCGAGGAACACTGAAGCTTTCTTT. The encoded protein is CASSLWQGAPRNTEAFF.